This TCR beta chain was recovered during a study of T cell responses to AZD1222 COVID-19 vaccine (TCRdb year 2021). About the investigation overall: A total of just over 230 trial participants underwent TCR sequencing, of whom approximately 200 had received two doses of AZD1222 and about 25 had received two doses of the MenACWY control vaccine. Trial participants were enrolled into age subgroups of 18-55, 56-69 and 70-plus years, which contained roughly 150, 30 and 60 TCR-sequenced participants, respectively.

Findings and caveats that apply to the study as a whole: No day 14 peak-response samples were available, so repertoires were characterized only after the peak T cell response. The whole spike protein was spanned by vaccine-associated CD4 TCRs, and dominant responses were seen in regions 160-218 and 743-854. The 56-69-year group was small, and its depth increase did not reach significance, likely because of low power. Most participants were white British and females outnumbered males, and the authors suggested that clonal diversity may have been underestimated. Nearly half of unique spike-specific TCRs reportedly recognized epitopes outside regions mutated in the B.1.351 and B.1.1.7 variants. After two AZD1222 doses, spike-specific TCR breadth and depth were significantly higher than at day 0 and than in MenACWY recipients. Conclusions about previously exposed vaccinees are limited, since just 6 or 7 AZD1222 recipients were seropositive for SARS-CoV-2 at baseline.

The CDR3 regions of human TCRbeta chains were subjected to immunosequencing. From the authors' description of their analysis: TCRs in the repertoires were matched against a reference library of SARS-CoV-2-specific TCRs that had been generated with the MIRA antigen-specificity platform. Breadth was defined as the fraction of unique TCRs that were SARS-CoV-2-associated, and depth was defined as the fraction of total T cells that were SARS-CoV-2-associated. Each spike-specific TCR was assigned to its reactive spike region and to a CD4 or CD8 class using the MIRA data. Log10-transformed breadth and depth values were compared by one-way ANOVA with Sidak's multiple comparisons tests. TCRdb carries this immuneACCESS record with in-frame sequences only. Its versions omit some clonotypes, under half of them owing to an unresolved V gene in the studies checked, with the rest unexplained. The V and J calls and clone size come from that table; D and trimming were worked out from the DNA. The sample table lists about 120,000 clones, just over 90% of them with a count of one. The ten largest clones take up around 5.1% of the sample.

What the time point label conveys for this sample: about 28 days (+/-7) after the second vaccine dose. Because spike-specific TCR depth and breadth did not differ between the two schedules, AZD1222 recipients who got a second dose at roughly 4 weeks were pooled with those who got a second dose at roughly 12 weeks. The vaccinee samples were drawn from two UK trials, COV001 and COV002, one of which was a single-blind randomized controlled phase 2/3 trial testing AZD1222 (ChAdOx1 nCoV-19) in healthy adults. For TCRbeta chain sequencing, PBMC samples were collected from trial participants at day 0 and at day 28 after the second dose. The CDR3 spans 12 residues, from the cysteine through the phenylalanine. The sequence is cut down to CDR3 DNA, 36 bases in frame from base 1. The germline V gene supplies CDR1 MNHEY and CDR2 SVGAGI. V sheds 9 bases and J sheds 3 bases, leaving 11 bases between their ends.

As for this clone: Its antigen is currently not known. Per-nucleotide qualities are absent, and no much larger clonotype sits a single base away.

The sequence was collected from an adult who received the AZD1222 COVID-19 vaccine. The chain couples TRBV6-5 to TRBJ1-1, with TRBD1 tentatively as D gene (6 bases match). The sample was peripheral blood, taken 28 days after the second AZD1222 dose. The DNA sequence is TGTGCCAGTTACCAGGGGCACACTGAAGCTTTCTTT. Its product reads: CASYQGHTEAFF.